This T cell receptor beta chain originates from a study of cytomegalovirus exposure and HLA in healthy donors. The germline CDR1 and CDR2 sequences are MNHNY and SVGAGI (reference sequence). This CDR3 region has 16 residues. V was trimmed by 4 bases and J by 3 bases, leaving 16 bases between them. With respect to this clone: Its specificity is unknown.

A multiplex PCR was run with 60 Vbeta primers and 13 Jbeta primers. Only in-frame clones appear in the TCRdb table, and some are missing; sequencing was by immunoSEQ multiplex PCR. Its listing shows 150,000 or so clones. Overall study results and limits: Per published reports, the classifier diagnosed cytomegalovirus status with high specificity and sensitivity. A later analysis reportedly identified an Asian-associated ancestry cluster as carrying fewer N-insertions than the approximately 730-donor mean.

The rearrangement joins TRBV6-6 to TRBJ2-1, with D possibly being TRBD1 (5 bases). Sequences were obtained from PBMCs. The receptor comes from a woman between 45 and 60 years old in good health and CMV-seronegative. The CDR3 sequence is CASSSGVTGIYNEQFF. The CDR3 DNA is TGTGCCAGCAGTTCCGGAGTTACAGGAATCTACAATGAGCAGTTCTTC.